The 7 T cell receptor beta chains below come from one sample, sequenced in a study of blood T cell repertoires in COVID-19. Sequencing used immunoSEQ multiplex PCR; TCRdb keeps in-frame clones, though not all of them. The sample lists 150,000 to 200,000 clones, around 80% occurring once. The sequencing sample was made of peripheral blood. These receptors were collected from a woman in her 70s who had recovered from COVID-19.

J is TRBJ1-2 and V is TRBV7-8; D is possibly TRBD1 (5 bases). Germline values: CDR1 SGHVS, CDR2 FQNEAQ. The CDR3 spans 15 residues. Between the trimmed V and J ends, which lost 4 bases and 5 bases, there was a span of 17 bases. The CDR3 spells CASSSARALGYGYTF. CDR3 in DNA: TGTGCCAGCAGCTCCGCCAGGGCTTTGGGGTATGGCTACACCTTC. Using reference TRBV7-8 and TRBJ1-2 for the parts outside the CDR3, the full variable domain is GAGVSQSPRYKVAKRGQDVALRCDPISGHVSLFWYQQALGQGPEFLTYFQNEAQLDKSGLPSDRFFAERPEGSVSTLKIQRTQQEDSAVYLCASSSARALGYGYTFGSGTRLTVV.

The V gene is TRBV7-2, the J gene TRBJ1-1; D unresolved. Germline V lookup: CDR1 SGHTA, CDR2 FQGNSA. Deletions cut 5 bases from V and 0 bases from J, with 10 bases between. The CDR3 is 14 amino acids. The CDR3 DNA reads TGTGCCAGCAGCCCCCAAGCCCTGAACACTGAAGCTTTCTTT. Protein product: CASSPQALNTEAFF.

The chain carries TRBV29-1 and TRBJ2-1; the D gene is possibly TRBD2 (6 bases). CDR1 is SQVTM, CDR2 ANQGSEA, per germline. The CDR3 extends over 14 amino acids. Trimming shortened V by 3 bases and J by 9 bases, and 18 bases separated the two germline ends. CDR3 sequence (DNA): TGCAGCGTTGACGGCGGGACCGGAGGAAGTGAGCAGTTCTTC. Its translation is CSVDGGTGGSEQFF.

The chain links TRBV28 to TRBJ1-2, with 8 nucleotides matching TRBD1. This CDR3 has 16 amino acids. Germline CDR1 MDHEN, CDR2 SYDVKM. V lost 6 bases, J lost 2 bases, and 11 bases stayed unmatched. The chain's CDR3 is CASRLGGGTGNYGYTF. DNA of the CDR3: TGTGCCAGCAGGCTAGGGGGGGGGACAGGCAACTATGGCTACACCTTC.

This clone was seen just once. The chain carries TRBV28 and TRBJ1-2; D is unclear. The V gene's germline CDR1 is MDHEN and CDR2 SYDVKM. The CDR3 covers 13 residues. Trimming cost V 1 base and J 4 bases, with 7 bases left between them. The chain's CDR3 is CASSLLQPYGYTF. In nucleotides, the CDR3 is TGTGCCAGCAGTTTATTACAGCCCTATGGCTACACCTTC.

The genes are TRBV18 and TRBJ2-7; D is perhaps TRBD1 or TRBD2 (5 bases each). V lost 6 bases to trimming and J lost 4 bases, with 19 bases between them. The CDR3 is 15 residues long. Germline V CDR1 and CDR2: KGHSH, LQKENI. In DNA, the CDR3 is TGTGCCAGCTCTCCAGGGCCGGGAACGTATTACGAGCAGTACTTC. Translation gives CASSPGPGTYYEQYF.

The chain joins TRBV5-1 to TRBJ2-7; 9 bases align to TRBD2. J was trimmed by 7 bases and V by 4 bases; bases with no gene match: 12. This CDR3 comprises 15 residues. The germline CDR1 and CDR2 sequences are SGHRS and YFSETQ. The chain's CDR3 is CASSPAIAGVSEQYF. The CDR3 region has the DNA TGCGCCAGCAGCCCGGCGATAGCGGGAGTATCTGAGCAGTACTTC.